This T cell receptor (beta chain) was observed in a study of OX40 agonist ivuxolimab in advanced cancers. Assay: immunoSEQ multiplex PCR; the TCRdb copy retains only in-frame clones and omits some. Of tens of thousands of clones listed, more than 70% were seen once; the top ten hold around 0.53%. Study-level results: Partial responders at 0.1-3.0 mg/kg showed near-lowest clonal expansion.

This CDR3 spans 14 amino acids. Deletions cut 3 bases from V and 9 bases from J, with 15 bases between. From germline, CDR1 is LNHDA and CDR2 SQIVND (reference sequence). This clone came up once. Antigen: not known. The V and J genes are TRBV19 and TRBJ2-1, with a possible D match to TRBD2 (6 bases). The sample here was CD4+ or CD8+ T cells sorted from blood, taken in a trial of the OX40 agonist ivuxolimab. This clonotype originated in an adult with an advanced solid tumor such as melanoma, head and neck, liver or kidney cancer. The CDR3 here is CASSIGSGLGEQFF. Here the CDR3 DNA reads TGTGCCAGTAGTATCGGCAGCGGGCTGGGTGAGCAGTTCTTC.